These 20 T cell receptor beta chains were sequenced from one sample in a study of cytomegalovirus exposure and HLA in healthy donors. Profiling relied on immunoSEQ multiplex PCR, and the TCRdb table lists in-frame clones only, not all of them. The sample lists under 200,000 clones; under 95% were seen once. Sequenced input: PBMCs. The receptors were gathered from a woman between 18 and 29 years old in good health and CMV-seropositive.

The chain recombines TRBV28 with TRBJ2-3; 9 positions agree with TRBD2. Losses at the gene ends were 8 bases for V and 4 bases for J; bases not matched to a gene: 19. The CDR3 loop spans 18 amino acids. Germline V gene lookup returns CDR1 MDHEN and CDR2 SYDVKM. The CDR3 DNA is TGTGCCAGCCTAGGGGTTTGGCGGGGGGGGCAGGACGCAGATACGCAGTATTTT. Residues: CASLGVWRGGQDADTQYF.

The chain couples TRBV2 to TRBJ2-5; TRBD2 matches 9 bases. There are 19 residues in the CDR3. V dropped 1 base and J dropped 2; count of bases not matched to a gene: 14. Germline V lookup: CDR1 SNHLY, CDR2 FYNNEI. CDR3 bases: TGTGCCAGCAGTGAAGTTGTGGGGTTAAGCGGGGGGATTCAAGAGACCCAGTACTTC. Amino acid sequence: CASSEVVGLSGGIQETQYF.

This chain links TRBV5-6 with TRBJ1-2; 11 bases fit TRBD1. The trim removed 4 bases at V and 4 bases at J, leaving 9 bases unmatched. Germline V lookup: CDR1 SGHDT, CDR2 YYEEEE. The CDR3 totals 16 residues. The CDR3 bases are TGTGCCAGCAGCATTGGGACAGGGGGAGGCCCCTATGGCTACACCTTC. Protein product: CASSIGTGGGPYGYTF.

The chain uses TRBV27 and TRBJ2-1; maybe TRBD1 (6 bases). V lost 5 bases, J lost 4 bases, and 15 bases lay in between. Per the germline V gene, CDR1 is MNHEY and CDR2 is SMNVEV (reference sequence). There are 15 residues in the CDR3. The CDR3: CASSRYWTVYNEQFF. CDR3 in DNA: TGTGCCAGCAGTCGATACTGGACAGTTTACAATGAGCAGTTCTTC.

The genes are TRBV5-1 and TRBJ2-1; TRBD2 matches at 12 bases. The CDR3 has 18 residues. The V and J ends lost 5 bases and 13 bases, in that order; junction bases with no gene match: 22. Germline lookup yields CDR1 SGHRS and CDR2 YFSETQ. Written as DNA, the CDR3 is TGCGCCAGCAGGGCCCCTTCTAGCGGGGGGGCTCCTGTGTCTGTTCAGTTCTTC. It translates to CASRAPSSGGAPVSVQFF.

V is TRBV7-9 and J is TRBJ2-1; the D is unclear. Trimming took off 2 bases at V and 8 bases at J, with 10 bases between the two ends. Germline V gene sequence: CDR1 SEHNR, CDR2 FQNEAQ (reference sequence). The CDR3 sequence is 13 residues long. CDR3 nucleotides: TGTGCCAGCAGCTTACCTGGGCCCGATGAGCAGTTCTTC. It encodes CASSLPGPDEQFF.

DNA of the CDR3: TGTGCCAGCAGAAGGGACAGGGCCTTCACAGATACGCAGTATTTT. The encoded protein is CASRRDRAFTDTQYF. The rearrangement links TRBV28 to TRBJ2-3; 9 bases are a match to TRBD1. V dropped 6 bases and J dropped 2; count of bases not matched to a gene: 6. This CDR3 has 15 residues. The germline CDR1 and CDR2 sequences are MDHEN and SYDVKM.

The chain is built from TRBV19 and TRBJ2-1, with no clear D. CDR3 length: 16 residues. From germline, CDR1 is LNHDA and CDR2 SQIVND (reference sequence). Between the trimmed V and J ends, which lost 1 base and 0 bases, there was a span of 10 bases. Here the CDR3 reads CASSIGERRSYNEQFF. CDR3 nucleotides: TGTGCCAGTAGTATAGGAGAGCGCCGCTCCTACAATGAGCAGTTCTTC.

The chain joins TRBV2 to TRBJ2-1; 9 nucleotides line up with TRBD1. There are 13 residues in the CDR3. Germline V gene lookup returns CDR1 SNHLY and CDR2 FYNNEI. The J segment lost 9 bases and the V segment lost 5 bases, leaving 5 bases of the junction unmatched. The CDR3, as DNA: TGTGCCAGCAGTACAGGGGGCGCAGGTGAGCAGTTCTTC. Translated: CASSTGGAGEQFF.

This chain uses TRBV4-1 with TRBJ2-3, with a possible D match to TRBD2 (5 bases). The V gene lost 0 bases and the J gene lost 2 bases, with 6 bases spanning the gap. This CDR3 has 14 amino acids. Germline V gene data show CDR1 as MGHRA and CDR2 as YSYEKL. The CDR3 DNA follows: TGCGCCAGCAGCCAAGAGCGGGTCACAGATACGCAGTATTTT. This encodes CASSQERVTDTQYF.

The V and J genes are TRBV18 and TRBJ1-1, with 7 bases identical to TRBD1. V shed 5 bases and J 4 bases; nucleotides not matched to a gene: 10. Per the germline V gene, CDR1 is KGHSH and CDR2 is LQKENI. The length of the CDR3 is 15 residues. CDR3 in amino acids: CASSSYTGVSTEAFF. CDR3 bases: TGTGCCAGCTCATCCTATACAGGGGTTAGCACTGAAGCTTTCTTT.

Here the CDR3 reads CASSSFTDTQYF. The CDR3 nucleotides are TGTGCCAGCAGTTCTTTCACAGATACGCAGTATTTT. V is TRBV27 and J is TRBJ2-3; the D is unclear. Per germline, CDR1 MNHEY and CDR2 SMNVEV (reference sequence). This CDR3 is built from 12 residues. V was cut by 4 bases and J by 2 bases, with 4 bases left in between.

The V gene is TRBV11-1, the J gene TRBJ2-1; D is uncertain. This CDR3 region has 12 residues. CDR1 and CDR2 from the germline V gene are SGHAT and FQDESV (reference sequence). V lost 6 bases and J lost 2, with 5 bases in between. CDR3 nucleotide sequence: TGTGCCAGCAGTCGTACCTACAATGAGCAGTTCTTC. Translating it yields CASSRTYNEQFF.

The chain combines TRBV6-5 with TRBJ1-1; TRBD1 aligns across 7 bases. Germline V gene sequence: CDR1 MNHEY, CDR2 SVGAGI. This CDR3 is built from 16 residues. Trimming took 2 bases from V and 7 from J; bases not matched to a gene: 13. CDR3 bases: TGTGCCAGCAGTTACATGAAACGAAGAGACAGGGATGAAGCTTTCTTT. Its translation is CASSYMKRRDRDEAFF.

In its sample, this clone was seen once. The gene calls are TRBV18 and TRBJ2-7; TRBD2 aligns across 13 bases. The CDR3 has 17 residues. V shed 2 bases, J shed 2 bases, and the junction held 6 bases outside the gene matches. Germline CDR1 KGHSH, CDR2 LQKENI. The CDR3 DNA follows: TGTGCCAGCTCACCAGGGACTAGCGGGACCGTACCCTACGAGCAGTACTTC. Protein: CASSPGTSGTVPYEQYF.

This chain links TRBV19 with TRBJ1-2; D not certain. Germline CDR1 LNHDA, CDR2 SQIVND (reference sequence). The CDR3 runs 13 residues. Trimming left V 7 bases short and J 5 bases short, with 14 bases between. The CDR3 DNA sequence: TGTGCCAGTAAATTGGCGGGTTGGTATGGCTACACCTTC. As protein: CASKLAGWYGYTF.

The chain recombines TRBV27 with TRBJ2-1; 7 nucleotides agree with TRBD1. Trimming cost V 5 bases and J 2 bases; bases outside gene matches: 6. The germline V gene encodes CDR1 MNHEY and CDR2 SMNVEV (reference sequence). This CDR3 is 15 amino acids long. CDR3 amino acids: CASSTWTGTYNEQFF. The CDR3 DNA sequence: TGTGCCAGCAGTACTTGGACAGGCACCTACAATGAGCAGTTCTTC.

The V and J genes are TRBV5-1 and TRBJ1-1; 7 positions match TRBD1. This CDR3 has 16 residues. The junction had 13 bases not matched to a gene; V was cut back by 4 bases and J by 4 bases. Germline CDR1 reads SGHRS; CDR2 reads YFSETQ. This chain's CDR3 is CASSTQNRGRFTEAFF. CDR3 DNA: TGCGCCAGCAGCACCCAAAACAGGGGACGGTTCACTGAAGCTTTCTTT.

The V and J genes are TRBV7-2 and TRBJ2-5, with 9 bases aligning to TRBD2. The J segment lost 5 bases and the V segment lost 2 bases, leaving 15 bases of the junction unmatched. This CDR3 contains 18 residues. Germline assignment: CDR1 SGHTA and CDR2 FQGNSA. The CDR3 sequence is CASSLIAGGLLRKETQYF. The CDR3 DNA follows: TGTGCCAGCAGCTTAATTGCGGGAGGGCTTTTAAGAAAGGAGACCCAGTACTTC.

The J gene is TRBJ2-5, the V gene TRBV6-1; a possible D gene is TRBD1 (5 bases). V lost 6 bases to trimming and J lost 4 bases, with 18 bases between them. Germline V CDR1 and CDR2: MNHNS, SASEGT. The CDR3 contains 15 residues. The CDR3 coding sequence is TGTGCCAGCAGGAGGACAAACACCGAAGGAGAGACCCAGTACTTC. Translation: CASRRTNTEGETQYF.